The rows below give T cell receptor beta chains drawn from one sample of a study of blood T cell repertoires in COVID-19. The data were produced by immunoSEQ multiplex PCR, yet TCRdb's version contains in-frame clones alone and is incomplete. The sample lists 200,000 or so clones, around 87% occurring once. Specimen: PBMCs or T cells enriched from blood (not recorded which). The source is a man aged 25 to 45 in a cohort exposed to, infected with or recovered from COVID-19 (not recorded which). CDR3s include the opening cysteine and the closing phenylalanine or tryptophan. The D gene is left open where the match is weak. Only part of the rows carry a size: once, few, many, or a class if the clone is expanded.

14,TRBJ1-5,TRBV5-6,once,-,CASSRQSPNQPQHF,TGTGCCAGCAGCCGACAATCACCCAATCAGCCCCAGCATTTT
16,TRBJ1-4,TRBV6-5,-,-,CASSYSMRVIFEKLFF,TGTGCCAGCAGTTACTCGATGCGGGTAATATTTGAAAAACTGTTTTTT
15,TRBJ2-1,TRBV9,once,-,CASSVQASSINEQFF,TGTGCCAGCAGCGTACAAGCGAGCAGTATCAATGAGCAGTTCTTC
13,TRBJ1-4,TRBV7-9,once,TRBD1,CASRTGGNEKLFF,TGTGCCAGCAGGACAGGGGGAAATGAAAAACTGTTTTTT
17,TRBJ1-6,TRBV7-6,-,TRBD1,CASSLYKGARGNSPLHF,TGTGCCAGCAGCTTATATAAGGGGGCGCGGGGTAATTCACCCCTCCACTTT
15,TRBJ1-3,TRBV4-2,-,-,CASSMRGPSGNTIYF,TGTGCCAGCAGTATGCGGGGACCCTCTGGAAACACCATATATTTT
18,TRBJ2-5,TRBV27,-,TRBD1,CASNPRNPDRAQGETQYF,TGTGCCAGCAACCCGAGAAACCCGGACAGGGCCCAGGGAGAGACCCAGTACTTC
17,TRBJ2-1,TRBV9,-,TRBD2,CASSASGSGGAYNEQFF,TGTGCCAGCAGCGCTAGCGGGAGCGGGGGTGCTTACAATGAGCAGTTCTTC
13,TRBJ1-6,TRBV18,-,-,CASQDSSNSPLHF,TGTGCCAGCCAGGACAGTTCTAATTCACCCCTCCACTTT
15,TRBJ1-2,TRBV19,-,-,CASSIGQSKNYGYTF,TGTGCCAGTAGTATCGGACAGTCGAAAAACTATGGCTACACCTTC
14,TRBJ2-3,TRBV13,-,-,CASSFGGLLDTQYF,TGTGCCAGCAGCTTCGGCGGGCTCTTAGATACGCAGTATTTT
16,TRBJ2-3,TRBV5-1,-,TRBD2,CASSYSAGIGTDTQYF,TGCGCCAGCAGCTATTCAGCGGGGATAGGCACAGATACGCAGTATTTT
13,TRBJ1-2,TRBV4-1,-,-,CASSQERGHGYTF,TGCGCCAGCAGCCAAGAGCGGGGGCATGGCTACACCTTC
15,TRBJ1-1,TRBV28,-,-,CASTPGGRGNTEAFF,TGTGCCAGCACCCCCGGTGGCAGGGGGAACACTGAAGCTTTCTTT
13,TRBJ2-1,TRBV6-5,-,-,CASSSTGFNEQFF,TGTGCCAGCAGCTCAACGGGGTTCAATGAGCAGTTCTTC
17,TRBJ2-7,TRBV7-4,-,-,CASSSFEGRNSTYEQYF,TGTGCCAGCAGCTCCTTCGAAGGGAGGAACAGTACGTACGAGCAGTACTTC
16,TRBJ2-4,TRBV6-1,-,-,CASSDPETVAKNIQYF,TGTGCCAGCAGTGATCCTGAGACAGTAGCCAAAAACATTCAGTACTTC
14,TRBJ2-2,TRBV5-1,-,TRBD1,CASSRDRVTGELFF,TGCGCCAGCAGTAGGGACAGGGTTACCGGGGAGCTGTTTTTT
14,TRBJ1-2,TRBV28,-,-,CASSPPRGIYGYTF,TGTGCCAGCAGTCCCCCTCGGGGGATCTATGGCTACACCTTC
16,TRBJ1-1,TRBV21-1,-,-,CASSKAQGAANTEAFF,TGTGCCAGCAGCAAAGCGCAGGGGGCGGCGAACACTGAAGCTTTCTTT
14,TRBJ1-2,TRBV28,-,TRBD1,CASSLRQGLDGYTF,TGTGCCAGCAGCCTTAGACAGGGGTTGGATGGCTACACCTTC
17,TRBJ2-2,TRBV19,-,TRBD2,CASRLLSGIANTGELFF,TGTGCCAGTAGGCTCCTTAGCGGGATCGCGAACACCGGGGAGCTGTTTTTT
13,TRBJ2-5,TRBV5-1,-,-,CASSLSGQETQYF,TGCGCCAGCAGCTTGTCAGGGCAAGAGACCCAGTACTTC
13,TRBJ2-1,TRBV11-2,once,TRBD1,CASSLVGGDEQFF,TGTGCCAGCAGCTTAGTAGGGGGCGATGAGCAGTTCTTC
15,TRBJ1-1,TRBV7-8,-,TRBD1,CASSSYRGPNTEAFF,TGTGCCAGCAGCTCATACAGGGGACCGAACACTGAAGCTTTCTTT
15,TRBJ2-7,TRBV5-1,-,-,CASSPGGGLPYEQYF,TGCGCCAGCAGCCCCGGAGGAGGGCTCCCCTACGAGCAGTACTTC
16,TRBJ1-1,TRBV19,-,-,CASSIPAGRMNTEAFF,TGTGCCAGTAGTATCCCGGCGGGCAGAATGAACACTGAAGCTTTCTTT
15,TRBJ1-6,TRBV2,-,TRBD1,CASSQQGQGNSPLHF,TGTGCCAGCAGTCAACAAGGACAGGGCAATTCACCCCTCCACTTT
12,TRBJ2-7,TRBV27,-,-,CASSLGAKEQYF,TGTGCCAGCAGTTTGGGGGCAAAGGAGCAGTACTTC
14,TRBJ1-2,TRBV7-2,-,-,CASSFYQIYDGYTF,TGTGCCAGCAGCTTTTATCAGATTTACGATGGCTACACCTTC
13,TRBJ1-4,TRBV3-1/TRBV3-2,-,-,CASSWAFNEKLFF,TGTGCCAGCAGTTGGGCTTTTAATGAAAAACTGTTTTTT
16,TRBJ1-5,TRBV18,-,TRBD1,CASSQNPGTVKWPQHF,TGTGCCAGCTCTCAGAACCCCGGGACAGTGAAGTGGCCCCAGCATTTT
15,TRBJ2-7,TRBV6-5,-,-,CASSYSAVSSYERYF,TGTGCCAGCAGTTACTCAGCTGTTAGCTCCTACGAGCGGTACTTC
15,TRBJ2-7,TRBV18,-,TRBD1,CASSPPGQGSYEQYF,TGTGCCAGCTCACCACCGGGACAGGGCTCCTACGAGCAGTACTTC